These 26 T cell receptor beta chains were sequenced from one sample in a study of blood T cells in healthy people across ages. Sample-barcoded 5' priming and a J-beta primer mix drove a second PCR of roughly 7 to 11 cycles. TCRdb passed the 5' RACE reads through MiXCR, listing each CDR3 protein once. This sample yields 540,000 or so distinct CDR3 sequences, of which roughly 28% are seen a single time; less than 20% belongs to the top ten. Sequencing was performed on blood. Receptor source: a woman aged 65 to 85 in good health.

This clonotype showed up just a few times. V is TRBV27 and J is TRBJ1-4; a weak D match, TRBD1 (5 bases). The CDR3 is 15 amino acids. Germline V gene data show CDR1 as MNHEY and CDR2 as SMNVEV (reference sequence). The germline V and J ends were trimmed by 5 bases and 7 bases, with 17 bases remaining between them. The CDR3 here is CASSPYAPGLEKLFF. The CDR3 DNA follows: TGTGCCAGCAGTCCCTACGCCCCGGGGCTTGAAAAACTGTTTTTT.

The V call is TRBV5-4, the J call TRBJ1-1, with D perhaps matching TRBD1 (5 bases). The CDR3 consists of 14 residues. Germline CDR1 is SGHNT and CDR2 is YYREEE (reference sequence). The germline V and J ends were trimmed by 0 bases and 3 bases, with 9 bases remaining between them. The CDR3 sequence: CASSLVQADTEAFF. The CDR3 DNA follows: TGTGCCAGCAGCTTGGTACAGGCTGACACTGAAGCTTTCTTT.

This clonotype showed up just a few times. J is TRBJ2-6 and V is TRBV7-6; tentative D call: TRBD1 (5 bases). Germline lookup yields CDR1 SGHVS and CDR2 FNYEAQ. There are 15 residues in the CDR3. The V end lost 7 bases, the J end lost 5 bases, and 15 bases lay between the germline ends. The CDR3 bases are TGTGCCAGCAACGCAGGGTTTAATAGGGCCAACGTCCTGACTTTC. Translation gives CASNAGFNRANVLTF.

V usage is TRBV10-3 and J usage is TRBJ2-1; TRBD2 is a possible D gene (6 bases). Germline values: CDR1 ENHRY, CDR2 SYGVKD. V was cut by 11 bases and J by 8 bases, with 13 bases left in between. The CDR3 sequence is 11 residues long. CDR3 sequence (DNA): TGTGCCTCGAGTACGGGGGATGAGCAGTTCTTC. Translated: CASSTGDEQFF.

This clonotype has only a few counts. The V call is TRBV6-5, the J call TRBJ2-2; 7 bases agree with TRBD2. Trimming at V came to 2 bases and at J to 4 bases, leaving 10 bases not matched to a gene. The CDR3 covers 17 residues. The germline gives CDR1 MNHEY, CDR2 SVGAGI. CDR3: CASSYGSSRGSTGELFF. CDR3 nucleotides: TGTGCCAGCAGTTACGGGTCGTCGCGGGGGAGCACCGGGGAGCTGTTTTTT.

About this clonotype itself: An end of the junction does not agree with germline; a read error may underlie this. The CDR3 DNA is TGCACCAGCAGCCAAGATCTAAGTAGCTCGGATACGCAGTATTTT. Protein product: CTSSQDLSSSDTQYF. The chain has TRBV4-3 and TRBJ2-3; D ambiguous. This CDR3 region has 15 residues. Germline values: CDR1 LGHNA, CDR2 YSLEER.

At least ten counts were recorded for this clonotype. This chain uses TRBV20-1 with TRBJ2-7, with a tentative D call TRBD2 (7 bases). The CDR3 covers 14 residues. Germline V gene sequence: CDR1 DFQATT, CDR2 SNEGSKA (reference sequence). V was shortened by 3 bases and J by 7 bases, with 19 bases between the two germline ends. The CDR3 coding sequence is TGCAGTGCTAGCAATCGCGGGGGCCACGGGGAGCAGTACTTC. Protein: CSASNRGGHGEQYF.

This clonotype was seen ten or more times. The rearrangement joins TRBV6-5 to TRBJ2-5; 10 positions agree with TRBD2. CDR3 length equals 13 residues. Germline V gives CDR1 MNHEY, CDR2 SVGAGI. The ends lost 7 bases at V and 4 bases at J; junction bases unmatched: 3. The CDR3 reads CASNSGGRETQYF. CDR3 coding DNA: TGTGCCAGCAATAGCGGGGGGAGAGAGACCCAGTACTTC.

In its sample, this clonotype was seen a few times. This chain joins TRBV9 and TRBJ1-6; 7 bases are a match to TRBD1. The J segment lost 6 bases and the V segment lost 4 bases, leaving 10 bases of the junction unmatched. CDR3 length equals 16 residues. Looked up from germline, CDR1 is SGDLS and CDR2 is YYNGEE. The CDR3 is CASSPRGGGSNSPLHF. The CDR3 DNA sequence: TGTGCCAGCAGCCCCAGGGGGGGCGGTAGTAATTCACCCCTCCACTTT.

The chain links TRBV6-2 or TRBV6-3 to TRBJ2-1; D is undetermined. CDR3 length equals 15 residues. Deletions cut 6 bases from V and 0 bases from J, with 12 bases between. Looked up from germline, CDR1 is MNHEY and CDR2 is SVGEGT. CDR3 sequence: CASSHGPISYNEQFF. In DNA form, the CDR3 reads TGTGCCAGCAGCCACGGACCCATCTCCTACAATGAGCAGTTCTTC.

The table lists this clonotype with a few counts. The V and J genes are TRBV20-1 and TRBJ2-2, with 9 nucleotides matching TRBD2. From germline, CDR1 is DFQATT and CDR2 SNEGSKA (reference sequence). With V trimmed by 1 base and J by 4 bases, 4 bases remained unmatched. The CDR3 runs 15 residues. The CDR3 loop is CSARGSGRVTGELFF. The CDR3 DNA reads as TGCAGTGCTAGAGGTAGCGGGAGAGTCACCGGGGAGCTGTTTTTT.

This clonotype was seen more than once but under ten times. V and J are TRBV2 and TRBJ1-5; no definite D call. From germline, CDR1 is SNHLY and CDR2 FYNNEI. The V gene lost 1 base and the J gene lost 7 bases, with 8 bases spanning the gap. This CDR3 region has 13 residues. The CDR3 sequence: CASSEEDSQPQHF. The DNA of the CDR3 is TGTGCCAGCAGTGAAGAGGACTCCCAGCCCCAGCATTTT.

Only a few counts were recorded for this clonotype. V gene TRBV7-2 combines with J gene TRBJ2-1; a weak D match, TRBD2 (6 bases). Trimming stripped 6 bases from V and 9 bases from J, with 24 bases between. The germline V gene has CDR1 SGHTA and CDR2 FQGNSA. The length of the CDR3 is 16 residues. For the CDR3, the DNA is TGTGCCAGCAGAGCACCTGGGGCCCTCGGGGGAGGTGAGCAGTTCTTC. Its translation is CASRAPGALGGGEQFF.

The genes are TRBV20-1 and TRBJ2-7; a weak D match, TRBD2 (6 bases). The germline V gene encodes CDR1 DFQATT and CDR2 SNEGSKA (reference sequence). The V end lost 5 bases, the J end lost 4 bases, and 15 bases lay between the germline ends. The length of the CDR3 is 13 residues. The CDR3, as DNA: TGCAGTGCTCCCCGGGCCGGGAGTTACGAGCAGTACTTC. Its protein product is CSAPRAGSYEQYF.

The chain has TRBV7-2 and TRBJ2-5; 8 bases match TRBD2. The J call could be wrong; TRBJ2-1 is a better fit for the DNA end. The CDR3 length is 15 residues. The germline V gene encodes CDR1 SGHTA and CDR2 FQGNSA. CDR3 in DNA: TGTGCCAGCAGCCCCTCAGGACTAGCAGGCGATGAGCAGTTCTTC. Translation gives CASSPSGLAGDEQFF.

This clonotype was detected many times. CDR3 sequence reads: CASSSLQETQYF. The DNA for the CDR3 is TGTGCCAGCAGCTCCTTACAAGAGACCCAGTACTTC. The chain uses TRBV7-2 and TRBJ2-5; unclear D gene. Between the trimmed V and J ends, which lost 4 bases and 2 bases, there was a span of 5 bases. The CDR3 totals 12 residues. Germline assignment: CDR1 SGHTA and CDR2 FQGNSA. Full variable domain (rest looked up from reference TRBV7-2 and TRBJ2-5): GAGVSQSPSNKVTEKGKDVELRCDPISGHTALYWYRQSLGQGLEFLIYFQGNSAPDKSGLPSDRFSAERTGGSVSTLTIQRTQQEDSAVYLCASSSLQETQYFGPGTRLLVL.

The V gene is TRBV7-2, the J gene TRBJ2-7; TRBD1 or TRBD2 may be the D gene (5 bases each). V was trimmed by 2 bases and J by 4 bases, leaving 15 bases between them. Germline loops: CDR1 SGHTA, CDR2 FQGNSA. CDR3 length: 15 residues. CDR3 sequence: CASSLRRGPSYEQYF. The CDR3 region has the DNA TGTGCCAGCAGCTTACGAAGGGGACCTTCGTACGAGCAGTACTTC. The variable domain in full, with the rest retrieved from reference TRBV7-2 and TRBJ2-7, is GAGVSQSPSNKVTEKGKDVELRCDPISGHTALYWYRQSLGQGLEFLIYFQGNSAPDKSGLPSDRFSAERTGGSVSTLTIQRTQQEDSAVYLCASSLRRGPSYEQYFGPGTRLTVT.

This clonotype was recorded once. With a much larger clone just one base away, this may be a read error. The chain joins TRBV7-9 to TRBJ2-1; D is undetermined. Per the germline V gene, CDR1 is SEHNR and CDR2 is FQNEAQ (reference sequence). The CDR3 sequence is 11 residues long. The CDR3 loop is CASDQQETRYF. Here the CDR3 DNA reads TGTGCCAGCGATCAACAAGAGACCCGGTACTTC.

This clonotype has just a few counts. V and J are TRBV7-2 and TRBJ1-6, with D hard to call. The CDR3 is 16 residues long. Trimming removed 0 bases at V and 2 bases at J, with 8 bases between. CDR1 is SGHTA and CDR2 is FQGNSA in the germline V gene. The CDR3 bases are TGTGCCAGCAGCTTAGCCCCGGGTGCCTATAATTCACCCCTCCACTTT. Translation: CASSLAPGAYNSPLHF.

The rearrangement uses TRBV5-4 and TRBJ2-5, with TRBD2 identical over 8 bases. Unmatched junction bases numbered 6, after V lost 0 bases and J lost 2 bases. The CDR3 spans 16 residues. CDR1 is SGHNT and CDR2 is YYREEE in the germline V gene (reference sequence). DNA for the CDR3: TGTGCCAGCAGCTTGGCCCCAACTAGCGGACAAGAGACCCAGTACTTC. This encodes CASSLAPTSGQETQYF.

V usage is TRBV4-3 and J usage is TRBJ1-2, with TRBD1 matching 8 bases. This CDR3 region has 17 residues. Germline CDR1 LGHNA, CDR2 YSLEER. V trimming: 4 bases; J trimming: 3 bases; junction bases outside the gene matches: 13. The CDR3 protein is CASSPQAGTGLYYGYTF. The CDR3 bases are TGCGCCAGCAGCCCGCAGGCTGGGACAGGCCTATACTATGGCTACACCTTC.

The V and J genes are TRBV4-2 and TRBJ2-5; 8 bases agree with TRBD1. The DNA end is more similar to TRBJ2-1, so the J call may be wrong. This CDR3 is built from 13 residues. In germline, CDR1 is LGHNA, CDR2 YNFKEQ. The CDR3 region is CASSQATGVGQFF. The CDR3 DNA sequence: TGTGCCAGCAGCCAAGCGACAGGGGTTGGGCAGTTCTTC.

Details on this clonotype: An end of the junction does not agree with germline; a read error may underlie this. The chain combines TRBV3-1 with TRBJ2-1, with a tentative D call TRBD2 (6 bases). The CDR3 has 12 residues. Germline V gene sequence: CDR1 LGHDT, CDR2 YNNKEL (reference sequence). The CDR3 region has the DNA TGTACCAGCAGCCAAGATCGAGGGAGGCCGTTCTTC. This sequence encodes CTSSQDRGRPFF.

V and J are TRBV3-1 and TRBJ2-1, with 8 bases identical to TRBD2. Judging by the DNA end, TRBJ2-5 fits better; the J call may be wrong. Germline V gene data show CDR1 as LGHDT and CDR2 as YNNKEL (reference sequence). CDR3 size: 15 residues. The CDR3 sequence is CASSRTAGGGETQYF. In DNA, the CDR3 is TGTGCCAGCAGCCGTACGGCGGGGGGAGGAGAGACCCAGTACTTC.

The chain combines TRBV28 with TRBJ1-4; D ambiguous. V was trimmed by 7 bases and J by 8 bases, leaving 14 bases between them. The length of the CDR3 is 13 residues. Germline CDR1 and CDR2: MDHEN and SYDVKM. CDR3 DNA sequence: TGTGCCAGCAAATCACGGGCTTGGGAAAAACTGTTTTTT. Its protein is CASKSRAWEKLFF.

The chain carries TRBV9 and TRBJ2-3; TRBD1 aligns across 7 bases. CDR1 and CDR2 from the germline V gene are SGDLS and YYNGEE. J was trimmed by 0 bases and V by 3 bases; bases with no gene match: 4. This CDR3 spans 15 amino acids. In DNA form, the CDR3 reads TGTGCCAGCAGCGCCGAGGGGGCTAGCACAGATACGCAGTATTTT. It encodes CASSAEGASTDTQYF.